Listed below are T cell receptor beta chains from one sample, sequenced in a study of T-cell memory formation after mild COVID-19. MiXCR, applied by TCRdb to the 5' RACE reads, yields one record per CDR3 protein. Of 350,000 to 500,000 distinct CDR3 sequences in the sample, more than 15% were seen once. Sequencing was carried out using PBMCs or a T cell subset sorted from them (not recorded which). The receptors come from a man aged 18 to 29 who had mild COVID-19 (a few samples of this study predate the infection). Cell type and time point are not known. The CDR3 runs from the conserved cysteine through the conserved F or W. Fields, in order: V gene, D gene, J gene, clone size, CDR3 protein, CDR3 DNA. A D gene is named only where the DNA matches it firmly. The size field is filled for only some rows; it gives once, few, many or a size class.

v_gene: TRBV24-1; d_gene: TRBD2; j_gene: TRBJ2-1; abundance: NA; CDR3aa: CATSDSRGGLVNEQFF; CDR3nt: TGTGCCACCAGTGACTCGCGGGGGGGCCTGGTTAATGAGCAGTTCTTC
v_gene: TRBV27; d_gene: NA; j_gene: TRBJ1-1; abundance: NA; CDR3aa: CASSLGSGLGNTEAFF; CDR3nt: TGTGCCAGCAGTTTAGGTTCGGGATTGGGGAACACTGAAGCTTTCTTT
v_gene: TRBV6-2/TRBV6-3; d_gene: NA; j_gene: TRBJ2-7; abundance: NA; CDR3aa: CASSYVYEQYF; CDR3nt: TGTGCCAGCAGTTACGTCTACGAGCAGTACTTC
v_gene: TRBV7-2; d_gene: NA; j_gene: TRBJ1-4; abundance: few; CDR3aa: CASSWGAEKLFF; CDR3nt: TGTGCCAGCAGCTGGGGGGCTGAAAAACTGTTTTTT
v_gene: TRBV5-1; d_gene: NA; j_gene: TRBJ1-1; abundance: few; CDR3aa: CASSLDRSEAFF; CDR3nt: TGCGCCAGCAGCCTCGATCGGAGTGAAGCTTTCTTT
v_gene: TRBV5-1; d_gene: TRBD1; j_gene: TRBJ2-7; abundance: NA; CDR3aa: CASRRGQGVDEQYF; CDR3nt: TGCGCCAGCAGAAGGGGACAGGGAGTCGACGAGCAGTACTTC
v_gene: TRBV5-1; d_gene: NA; j_gene: TRBJ1-4; abundance: few; CDR3aa: CASSLDGTWEKLFF; CDR3nt: TGCGCCAGCAGCTTGGATGGGACATGGGAAAAACTGTTTTTT
v_gene: TRBV7-9; d_gene: NA; j_gene: TRBJ2-7; abundance: NA; CDR3aa: CASSLSRLEQYF; CDR3nt: TGTGCCAGCAGCCTTTCTCGGCTAGAGCAGTACTTC
v_gene: TRBV5-1; d_gene: NA; j_gene: TRBJ2-5; abundance: many; CDR3aa: CASSLLPGVKETQYF; CDR3nt: TGCGCCAGCAGCTTACTTCCGGGAGTCAAAGAGACCCAGTACTTC
v_gene: TRBV7-3; d_gene: NA; j_gene: TRBJ1-2; abundance: few; CDR3aa: CASSLDSANYGYTF; CDR3nt: TGTGCCAGCAGCTTGGACAGTGCTAACTATGGCTACACCTTC
v_gene: TRBV5-1; d_gene: NA; j_gene: TRBJ2-3; abundance: few; CDR3aa: CASSGGLLVSTDTQYF; CDR3nt: TGCGCCAGCAGCGGGGGACTCCTTGTTAGCACAGATACGCAGTATTTT
v_gene: TRBV4-3; d_gene: NA; j_gene: TRBJ2-6; abundance: few; CDR3aa: CASSQGVGASSGANVLTF; CDR3nt: TGCGCCAGCAGCCAAGGGGTAGGGGCCTCCTCTGGGGCCAACGTCCTGACTTTC
v_gene: TRBV12-3/TRBV12-4; d_gene: NA; j_gene: TRBJ1-3; abundance: NA; CDR3aa: CASSFYSGNTIYF; CDR3nt: TGTGCCAGCAGTTTTTACTCTGGAAACACCATATATTTT
v_gene: TRBV5-1; d_gene: TRBD1; j_gene: TRBJ2-7; abundance: NA; CDR3aa: CASSSQGAPTYEQYF; CDR3nt: TGCGCCAGCAGCTCCCAGGGGGCACCTACCTACGAGCAGTACTTC
v_gene: TRBV7-2; d_gene: TRBD2; j_gene: TRBJ2-5; abundance: NA; CDR3aa: CASSSVAGVQETQYF; CDR3nt: TGTGCCAGCAGCTCCGTAGCGGGGGTACAAGAGACCCAGTACTTC
v_gene: TRBV19; d_gene: NA; j_gene: TRBJ1-1; abundance: NA; CDR3aa: CASGFQRNTEAFF; CDR3nt: TGTGCCAGTGGATTCCAGCGGAACACTGAAGCTTTCTTT
v_gene: TRBV5-1; d_gene: NA; j_gene: TRBJ2-1; abundance: NA; CDR3aa: CASSPTRGASSYNEQFF; CDR3nt: TGCGCCAGCAGTCCCACCCGGGGAGCCAGCTCCTACAATGAGCAGTTCTTC
v_gene: TRBV18; d_gene: NA; j_gene: TRBJ1-5; abundance: many; CDR3aa: CASSTSGPSNQPQHF; CDR3nt: TGTGCCAGCTCAACATCCGGGCCTAGCAATCAGCCCCAGCATTTT
v_gene: TRBV6-5; d_gene: NA; j_gene: TRBJ2-3; abundance: few; CDR3aa: CASSYGSHTDTQYF; CDR3nt: TGTGCCAGCAGTTACGGATCCCACACAGATACGCAGTATTTT